Below, one T cell receptor (beta chain) is given with its context. Its matching antigen is unknown. The germline CDR1 and CDR2 sequences are LNHDA and SQIVND (reference sequence). V was pared by 3 bases and J by 9 bases, with 13 bases of the junction left unmatched. The CDR3 contains 16 residues. Repertoires were generated with immunoSEQ multiplex PCR, while TCRdb's copy carries only in-frame clones and drops some. This table holds 200,000 or so clones, over 80% found once. This entry belongs to a study of T cell responses to AZD1222 COVID-19 vaccine. The study's findings and limits: Targets within unmutated variant regions were reportedly found for nearly half of spike-specific TCRs. Most donors were white British, females outnumbered males, and clonal diversity was possibly underestimated. Researchers took repertoire samples only after the peak T cell response had come. Once two AZD1222 doses were given, Spike-specific TCR breadth and depth went up.

The sequence was obtained from an adult in good health. The sequencing used peripheral blood, collected on day 0 of MenACWY control vaccination. The chain employs TRBV19 and TRBJ2-3; 9 nucleotides agree with TRBD2. In DNA form, the CDR3 reads TGTGCCAGTAGTATGAGTTTTGCGGGGGGGCTGGAGACGCAGTATTTT. Translating gives CASSMSFAGGLETQYF.